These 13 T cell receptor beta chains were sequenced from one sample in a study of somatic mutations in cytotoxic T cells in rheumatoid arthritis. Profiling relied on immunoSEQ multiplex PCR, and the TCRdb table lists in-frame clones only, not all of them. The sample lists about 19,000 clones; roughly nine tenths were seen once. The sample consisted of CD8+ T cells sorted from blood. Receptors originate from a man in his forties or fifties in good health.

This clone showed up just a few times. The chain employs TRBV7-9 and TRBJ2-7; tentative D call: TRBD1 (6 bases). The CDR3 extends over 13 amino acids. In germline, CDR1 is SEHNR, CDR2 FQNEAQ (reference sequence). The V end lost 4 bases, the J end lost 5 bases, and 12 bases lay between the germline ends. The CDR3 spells CASSSHRVNEQYF. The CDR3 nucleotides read TGTGCCAGCAGCTCCCACAGGGTAAACGAGCAGTACTTC. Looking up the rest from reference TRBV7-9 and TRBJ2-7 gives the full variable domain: DTGVSQNPRHKITKRGQNVTFRCDPISEHNRLYWYRQTLGQGPEFLTYFQNEAQLEKSRLLSDRFSAERPKGSFSTLEIQRTEQGDSAMYLCASSSHRVNEQYFGPGTRLTVT.

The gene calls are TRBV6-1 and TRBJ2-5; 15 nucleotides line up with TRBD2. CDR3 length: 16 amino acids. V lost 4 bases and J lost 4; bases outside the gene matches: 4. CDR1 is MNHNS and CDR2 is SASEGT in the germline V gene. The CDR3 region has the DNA TGTGCCAGCAGTGGAGGACTAGCGGGAGGGGGAGAGACCCAGTACTTC. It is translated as CASSGGLAGGGETQYF.

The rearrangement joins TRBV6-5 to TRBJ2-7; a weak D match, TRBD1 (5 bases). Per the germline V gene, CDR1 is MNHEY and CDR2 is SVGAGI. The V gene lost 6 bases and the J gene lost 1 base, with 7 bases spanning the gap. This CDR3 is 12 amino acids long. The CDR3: CASRTVSYEQYF. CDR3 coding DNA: TGTGCCAGCAGGACAGTGTCCTACGAGCAGTACTTC.

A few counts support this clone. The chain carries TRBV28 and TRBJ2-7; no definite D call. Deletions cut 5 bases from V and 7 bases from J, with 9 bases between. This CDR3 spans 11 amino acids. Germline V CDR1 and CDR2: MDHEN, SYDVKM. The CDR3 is CASSPSGEQYF. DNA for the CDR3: TGTGCCAGCAGTCCATCGGGTGAGCAGTACTTC.

As DNA, the CDR3 is TGTGCCAGCGGTCCTCAGGCCGGGACCCAGTACTTC. Amino acid sequence: CASGPQAGTQYF. This chain links TRBV27 with TRBJ2-5, with unresolved D. Germline V gives CDR1 MNHEY, CDR2 SMNVEV (reference sequence). V dropped 8 bases and J dropped 7 bases, with 14 bases sitting between them. This CDR3 is built from 12 residues.

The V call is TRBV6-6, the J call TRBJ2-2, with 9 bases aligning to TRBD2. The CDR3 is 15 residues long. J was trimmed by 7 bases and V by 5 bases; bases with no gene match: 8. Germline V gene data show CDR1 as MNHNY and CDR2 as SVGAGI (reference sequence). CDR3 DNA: TGTGCCAGCAGTCTAGCGGGAATGGCTTTCGGGGAGCTGTTTTTT. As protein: CASSLAGMAFGELFF.

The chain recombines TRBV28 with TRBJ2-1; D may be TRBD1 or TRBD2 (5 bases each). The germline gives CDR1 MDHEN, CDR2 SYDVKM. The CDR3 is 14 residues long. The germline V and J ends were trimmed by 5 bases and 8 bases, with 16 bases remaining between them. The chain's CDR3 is CASSHPRGIDEQFF. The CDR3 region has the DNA TGTGCCAGCAGTCACCCTCGGGGCATCGATGAGCAGTTCTTC.

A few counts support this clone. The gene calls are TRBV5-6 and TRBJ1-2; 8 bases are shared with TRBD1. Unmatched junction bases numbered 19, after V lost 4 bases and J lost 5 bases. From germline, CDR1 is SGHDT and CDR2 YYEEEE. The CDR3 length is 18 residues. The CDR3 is CASSTRQGTGTGPYGYTF. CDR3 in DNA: TGTGCCAGCAGCACCCGACAGGGGACAGGAACAGGTCCTTATGGCTACACCTTC.

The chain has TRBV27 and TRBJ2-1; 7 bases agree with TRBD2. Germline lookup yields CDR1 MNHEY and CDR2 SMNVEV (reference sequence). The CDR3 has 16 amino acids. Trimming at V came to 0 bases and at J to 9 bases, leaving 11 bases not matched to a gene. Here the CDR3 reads CASSLSGGSRIGEQFF. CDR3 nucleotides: TGTGCCAGCAGTTTATCGGGGGGGAGCCGTATCGGTGAGCAGTTCTTC.

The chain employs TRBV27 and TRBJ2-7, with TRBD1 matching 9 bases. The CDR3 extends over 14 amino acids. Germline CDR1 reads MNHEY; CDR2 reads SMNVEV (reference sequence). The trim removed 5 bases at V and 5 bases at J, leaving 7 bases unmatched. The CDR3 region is CASSTTGGRDEQYF. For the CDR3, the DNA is TGTGCCAGCAGTACGACAGGGGGTCGGGACGAGCAGTACTTC.

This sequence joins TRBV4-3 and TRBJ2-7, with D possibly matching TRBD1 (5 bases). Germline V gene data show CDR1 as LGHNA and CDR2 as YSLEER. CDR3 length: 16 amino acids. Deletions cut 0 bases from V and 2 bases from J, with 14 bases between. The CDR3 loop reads CASSQDLGALPYEQYF. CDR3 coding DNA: TGCGCCAGCAGCCAAGATTTAGGGGCTCTACCCTACGAGCAGTACTTC.

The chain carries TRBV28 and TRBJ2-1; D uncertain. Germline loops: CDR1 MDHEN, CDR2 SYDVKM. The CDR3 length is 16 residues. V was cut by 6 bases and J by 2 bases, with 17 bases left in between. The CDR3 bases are TGTGCCAGCAGCCGCGCCACTCTAGGAACCTACAATGAGCAGTTCTTC. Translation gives CASSRATLGTYNEQFF. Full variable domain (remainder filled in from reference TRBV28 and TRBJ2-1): DVKVTQSSRYLVKRTGEKVFLECVQDMDHENMFWYRQDPGLGLRLIYFSYDVKMKEKGDIPEGYSVSREKKERFSLILESASTNQTSMYLCASSRATLGTYNEQFFGPGTRLTVL.

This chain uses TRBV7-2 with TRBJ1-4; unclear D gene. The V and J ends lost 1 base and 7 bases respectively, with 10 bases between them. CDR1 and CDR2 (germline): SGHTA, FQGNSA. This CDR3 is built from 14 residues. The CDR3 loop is CASSLVRGGEKLFF. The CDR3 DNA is TGTGCCAGCAGCTTAGTCCGGGGTGGTGAAAAACTGTTTTTT.